The 31 T cell receptor beta chains in this list originate from one sample, sequenced in a study of identical twins. A single record per CDR3 protein comes from TCRdb applying MiXCR to the 5' RACE reads. This sample yields hundreds of thousands of distinct CDR3 sequences, of which 8% to 9% are seen a single time; 0.98% belongs to the top ten. These data also formed part of another study, on yellow fever vaccine responses in identical twins.

Input material: PBMCs. All receptors derive from a woman in her late teens or twenties in good health.

The chain carries TRBV7-8 and TRBJ1-1; D gene ambiguous. CDR3 length: 14 residues. The V and J ends lost 5 bases and 2 bases respectively, with 12 bases between them. Germline loops: CDR1 SGHVS, CDR2 FQNEAQ. CDR3 in amino acids: CASSKRGYNTEAFF. CDR3 nucleotide sequence: TGTGCCAGCAGCAAACGGGGTTATAACACTGAAGCTTTCTTT.

The J gene is TRBJ2-5, the V gene TRBV27; the D gene is possibly TRBD2 (6 bases). Germline CDR1 is MNHEY and CDR2 is SMNVEV (reference sequence). This CDR3 is 13 amino acids long. Trimming cost V 7 bases and J 4 bases, with 13 bases left between them. CDR3 nucleotide sequence: TGTGCCAGCACCTTGAGGAGGGGAGAGACCCAGTACTTC. Protein: CASTLRRGETQYF.

The CDR3 loop is CASSPLGQGNNYGYTF. The DNA of the CDR3 is TGTGCCAGCAGCCCCCTGGGACAGGGGAATAACTATGGCTACACCTTC. This sequence joins TRBV7-2 and TRBJ1-2, with 10 bases fitting TRBD1. Germline CDR1 reads SGHTA; CDR2 reads FQGNSA. V lost 5 bases, J lost 1 base, and 7 bases stayed unmatched. The length of the CDR3 is 16 residues.

This clonotype showed up just a few times. The chain joins TRBV27 to TRBJ2-3; TRBD2 agrees at 11 bases. The CDR3 is 16 amino acids. Germline V gives CDR1 MNHEY, CDR2 SMNVEV (reference sequence). Trimming at V came to 6 bases and at J to 4 bases, leaving 9 bases not matched to a gene. CDR3 DNA sequence: TGTGCCAGCAGGCCCTCTGGGGGACTAGCGGCAGATACGCAGTATTTT. Translation: CASRPSGGLAADTQYF.

In its sample, this clonotype was seen a few times. V gene TRBV15 combines with J gene TRBJ2-2, with TRBD2 matching over 10 bases. V was clipped by 1 base and J by 3 bases; unmatched bases: 8. The CDR3 sequence is 18 residues long. The germline gives CDR1 LNHNV, CDR2 YYDKDF (reference sequence). The CDR3 sequence: CATSRGAGGPSDTGELFF. The CDR3 nucleotides are TGTGCCACCAGCAGAGGAGCGGGAGGGCCCTCTGACACCGGGGAGCTGTTTTTT.

This chain connects TRBV5-1 to TRBJ2-5, with a possible D match to TRBD2 (5 bases). Germline V gene sequence: CDR1 SGHRS, CDR2 YFSETQ. Trimming removed 4 bases at V and 3 bases at J, with 19 bases between. CDR3 length equals 16 residues. The CDR3 nucleotides are TGCGCCAGCAGCGTGCCAGAGACGGGGATCGAAGAGACCCAGTACTTC. Translation: CASSVPETGIEETQYF.

This clonotype was detected only once. The junction departs from the called germline gene at one end, perhaps through a read error. The genes are TRBV18 and TRBJ2-6; D is ambiguous. This CDR3 contains 16 residues. Germline lookup yields CDR1 KGHSH and CDR2 LQKENI. The CDR3, as DNA: TGTGCCAGCTCACCCCCCCGGCTCTCTGCGGCCAACGTCCTGTCTTTC. It specifies CASSPPRLSAANVLSF.

V usage is TRBV11-2 and J usage is TRBJ1-1, with D uncertain. Trimming stripped 1 base from V and 4 bases from J, with 10 bases between. This CDR3 region has 14 residues. Germline CDR1 reads SGHAT; CDR2 reads FQNNGV. DNA of the CDR3: TGTGCCAGCAGCTTAGTCCTAGGGTCCACTGAAGCTTTCTTT. This encodes CASSLVLGSTEAFF.

The sample holds a few counts of this clonotype. CDR3 in DNA: TGTGCCAGCAGCCAACATCCGGGACAGGGGGCCAATGAGCAGTTCTTC. Its protein is CASSQHPGQGANEQFF. The V call is TRBV3-1, the J call TRBJ2-1; 12 bases are shared with TRBD1. Germline loops: CDR1 LGHDT, CDR2 YNNKEL (reference sequence). V was clipped by 2 bases and J by 6 bases; unmatched bases: 5. CDR3 length: 16 amino acids.

This clonotype was seen a handful of times. The chain is built from TRBV7-9 and TRBJ1-5; D might be TRBD1 (6 bases). This CDR3 is built from 15 residues. V was trimmed by 3 bases and J by 2 bases, leaving 11 bases between them. Germline CDR1 SEHNR, CDR2 FQNEAQ (reference sequence). The CDR3 region has the DNA TGTGCCAGCAGCTTTTGGGGGGCTCGCAATCAGCCCCAGCATTTT. Amino acid sequence: CASSFWGARNQPQHF.

This clonotype was recorded a few times. The chain is built from TRBV11-3 and TRBJ2-1; the match to TRBD2 covers 7 bases. Germline trimming cut 4 bases from V and 4 bases from J; bases unmatched to any gene: 10. The CDR3 runs 16 residues. From germline, CDR1 is SGHNT and CDR2 YENEEA. This CDR3 is CASSWAGAGEYNEQFF. CDR3 bases: TGTGCCAGCAGCTGGGCTGGGGCGGGGGAATACAATGAGCAGTTCTTC. Full variable domain (remainder filled in from reference TRBV11-3 and TRBJ2-1): EAGVVQSPRYKIIEKKQPVAFWCNPISGHNTLYWYLQNLGQGPELLIRYENEEAVDDSQLPKDRFSAERLKGVDSTLKIQPAELGDSAVYLCASSWAGAGEYNEQFFGPGTRLTVL.

This clonotype was recorded at least ten times. The chain links TRBV12-3 or TRBV12-4 to TRBJ1-3; weak D call: TRBD1 (6 bases). The CDR3 runs to 14 residues. The ends were cut back, 3 bases at V and 4 bases at J, with 10 bases in the middle. CDR3 loop: CASSFRGQGNTIYF. CDR3 coding DNA: TGTGCCAGCAGTTTCCGGGGGCAAGGAAACACCATATATTTT.

V gene TRBV15 combines with J gene TRBJ2-3; 7 nucleotides line up with TRBD2. The CDR3 has 15 amino acids. Germline V gives CDR1 LNHNV, CDR2 YYDKDF (reference sequence). V was clipped by 4 bases and J by 6 bases; unmatched bases: 10. CDR3 bases: TGTGCCACCAGCACAAGGGGCGGGAGAGGCGATACGCAGTATTTT. It codes for CATSTRGGRGDTQYF.

V gene TRBV11-1 combines with J gene TRBJ2-1; tentatively, D is TRBD2 (5 bases). CDR1 is SGHAT and CDR2 is FQDESV in the germline V gene (reference sequence). V was cut by 4 bases and J by 9 bases, with 10 bases left in between. This CDR3 is 12 amino acids long. As DNA, the CDR3 is TGTGCCAGCAGCTCCTGGCGGGTTGAGCAGTTCTTC. Translating it yields CASSSWRVEQFF.

This clonotype was detected only a few times. The chain employs TRBV15 and TRBJ2-3; perhaps TRBD1 as D (5 bases). Looked up from germline, CDR1 is LNHNV and CDR2 is YYDKDF (reference sequence). The length of the CDR3 is 16 residues. Trimming stripped 0 bases from V and 1 base from J, with 11 bases between. The CDR3 region is CATSREGAGRTDTQYF. The CDR3 bases are TGTGCCACCAGCAGAGAAGGGGCAGGCCGCACAGATACGCAGTATTTT.

This rearrangement joins TRBV4-3 to TRBJ2-7; D is undetermined. V was shortened by 5 bases and J by 0 bases, with 14 bases between the two germline ends. CDR3 length: 15 residues. Germline lookup yields CDR1 LGHNA and CDR2 YSLEER. The CDR3 nucleotides read TGCGCCAGCAGCTCAACAACCTCTAACTCCTACGAGCAGTACTTC. Amino acids: CASSSTTSNSYEQYF.

This clonotype was detected a few times. CDR3 amino acids: CASSYPFSGGPYEQYF. The CDR3 DNA sequence: TGTGCCAGCAGTTACCCCTTTAGCGGGGGGCCCTACGAGCAGTACTTC. V gene TRBV6-5 combines with J gene TRBJ2-7; TRBD2 aligns across 10 bases. The V gene's germline CDR1 is MNHEY and CDR2 SVGAGI. The V segment lost 2 bases and the J segment 2 bases; nucleotides outside the gene matches: 6. There are 16 residues in the CDR3.

This clonotype was counted a few times. The V gene is TRBV28, the J gene TRBJ2-7; D uncertain. With 6 bases removed from V and 6 bases from J, the gap between germline ends came to 15 bases. The germline V gene encodes CDR1 MDHEN and CDR2 SYDVKM. The CDR3 loop spans 13 amino acids. For the CDR3, the DNA is TGTGCCAGCAGCCTCTTGGGGTCGGTCGAGCAGTACTTC. The encoded protein is CASSLLGSVEQYF.

The gene calls are TRBV3-1 and TRBJ2-2; D is perhaps TRBD2 (6 bases). Germline values: CDR1 LGHDT, CDR2 YNNKEL (reference sequence). The CDR3 has 16 amino acids. V lost 1 base, J lost 4 bases, and 13 bases lay in between. The CDR3 sequence is CASSQVRGLGTGELFF. The CDR3 DNA sequence: TGTGCCAGCAGCCAAGTGCGGGGCTTGGGCACCGGGGAGCTGTTTTTT.

This clonotype was found many times. This chain uses TRBV6-2 or TRBV6-3 with TRBJ2-3; 14 bases are a match to TRBD2. Losses at the gene ends were 4 bases for V and 5 bases for J; bases not matched to a gene: 5. This CDR3 spans 16 amino acids. CDR1 is MNHEY, CDR2 SVGEGT, per germline. CDR3 region: CASSLGLAGGRDTQYF. In DNA, the CDR3 is TGTGCCAGCAGTTTAGGACTAGCGGGAGGCAGAGATACGCAGTATTTT.

This clonotype was picked up a small number of times. The V gene is TRBV25-1, the J gene TRBJ1-1; no reliable D call. There are 11 residues in the CDR3. Looked up from germline, CDR1 is MGHDK and CDR2 is SYGVNS. V shed 1 base and J shed 6 bases, with 3 bases lying between them. DNA for the CDR3: TGTGCCAGCAGTGAATTTTCTGAAGCTTTCTTT. This sequence encodes CASSEFSEAFF.

The CDR3 spells CASSRQLAGGTGELFF. DNA for the CDR3: TGTGCCAGCAGTAGACAACTAGCGGGAGGGACCGGGGAGCTGTTTTTT. The V call is TRBV7-6, the J call TRBJ2-2, with 13 bases that match TRBD2. Looked up from germline, CDR1 is SGHVS and CDR2 is FNYEAQ. The trim removed 6 bases at V and 5 bases at J, leaving 6 bases unmatched. The CDR3 length is 16 residues.

The rearrangement joins TRBV10-3 to TRBJ2-5; D is uncertain. The CDR3 covers 12 residues. CDR1 is ENHRY and CDR2 is SYGVKD in the germline V gene. Deletions cut 7 bases from V and 2 bases from J, with 8 bases between. The CDR3 DNA reads as TGTGCCATCAAGGCGGAACAAGAGACCCAGTACTTC. Residues: CAIKAEQETQYF.

This clonotype was seen at least ten times. This chain links TRBV7-2 with TRBJ1-1; D gene ambiguous. This CDR3 spans 15 amino acids. V dropped 1 base and J dropped 0 bases, with 9 bases sitting between them. Germline-derived CDR1 and CDR2 are SGHTA and FQGNSA. The CDR3 DNA reads TGTGCCAGCAGCTTAGAGGCGGCAGTGAACACTGAAGCTTTCTTT. Residues: CASSLEAAVNTEAFF.

This clonotype was found many times. V gene TRBV3-1 combines with J gene TRBJ2-5, with TRBD1 identical over 8 bases. The germline V gene encodes CDR1 LGHDT and CDR2 YNNKEL (reference sequence). The CDR3 consists of 15 residues. J was trimmed by 4 bases and V by 6 bases; bases with no gene match: 10. As DNA, the CDR3 is TGTGCCAGCAGAAGGACAGGGAAGGTAGTAGAGACCCAGTACTTC. It translates to CASRRTGKVVETQYF.

This clonotype was observed a handful of times. The chain is built from TRBV9 and TRBJ2-2, with D unresolved. The germline CDR1 and CDR2 sequences are SGDLS and YYNGEE. The CDR3 has 13 amino acids. V lost 0 bases to trimming and J lost 5 bases, with 5 bases between them. DNA of the CDR3: TGTGCCAGCAGCGTAGTGTTGACCGGGGAGCTGTTTTTT. This sequence encodes CASSVVLTGELFF.

This clonotype was counted only a few times. The chain carries TRBV20-1 and TRBJ2-1; D is possibly TRBD2 (6 bases). Germline V gene lookup returns CDR1 DFQATT and CDR2 SNEGSKA (reference sequence). This CDR3 has 16 residues. The V and J ends lost 3 bases and 0 bases respectively, with 15 bases between them. The CDR3 region is CSARDDSGSSYNEQFF. The CDR3 nucleotides read TGCAGTGCTAGGGACGATAGCGGTAGCTCCTACAATGAGCAGTTCTTC.

This clonotype has a count of ten or more. DNA for the CDR3: TGCAGTGCTAGAGAGAGAGGGACTTACACCGGGGAGCTGTTTTTT. Translating it yields CSARERGTYTGELFF. J is TRBJ2-2 and V is TRBV20-1; D may be TRBD2 (6 bases). The CDR3 sequence is 15 residues long. Germline CDR1 reads DFQATT; CDR2 reads SNEGSKA (reference sequence). Trimming took 0 bases from V and 3 from J, leaving 11 bases between them.

V usage is TRBV11-2 and J usage is TRBJ1-2; 7 bases fit TRBD1. This CDR3 region has 18 residues. V was clipped by 5 bases and J by 1 base; unmatched bases: 16. Germline CDR1 reads SGHAT; CDR2 reads FQNNGV. CDR3: CASSLLPRQGSLNYGYTF. DNA for the CDR3: TGTGCCAGCAGCCTACTTCCCCGACAGGGTTCCCTTAACTATGGCTACACCTTC.

Only a few counts were recorded for this clonotype. The gene calls are TRBV6-5 and TRBJ2-4, with 8 bases that match TRBD1. The CDR3 consists of 16 residues. The germline gives CDR1 MNHEY, CDR2 SVGAGI. Trimming removed 6 bases from V and 3 bases from J; junction bases left unmatched: 10. The CDR3 sequence is CASSPTGEGGKNIQYF. The CDR3 nucleotides read TGTGCCAGCAGCCCGACAGGGGAAGGTGGCAAAAACATTCAGTACTTC.

This clonotype showed up many times. The rearrangement links TRBV6-5 to TRBJ2-2, with 11 nucleotides matching TRBD2. The germline V gene encodes CDR1 MNHEY and CDR2 SVGAGI. The CDR3 totals 14 residues. Trimming at V came to 2 bases and at J to 7 bases, leaving 0 bases not matched to a gene. CDR3 DNA sequence: TGTGCCAGCAGTTACGGACTAGCGGGCGGGGAGCTGTTTTTT. It is translated as CASSYGLAGGELFF.